What follows describes a single T cell receptor beta chain. Its antigen remains unidentified. J gave up 6 bases and V 5 bases, and 9 bases lay outside the gene matches. Germline CDR1 and CDR2: LGHNT and FRNRAP. The CDR3 sequence is 15 residues long. The sample belongs to a study of blood T cells in healthy people across ages. Study outcomes and limitations: Researchers said unsorted PBMCs prevented a conclusive naive versus antigen-experienced comparison.

A second roughly 6 to 11 cycle PCR used barcoded and J-beta primers. Via MiXCR, TCRdb re-called the 5' RACE reads, giving one row per CDR3 protein. The data contain 1.8 million or so distinct CDR3 sequences, approximately 40% of them seen just once; the ten biggest clones take up approximately 22%. This TCR was recovered from a human donor in good health. Material: blood. The gene calls are TRBV12-5 and TRBJ1-1, with 10 bases identical to TRBD1. CDR3 amino acids: CASGPGTGEVPEAFF. Here the CDR3 DNA reads TGTGCTAGTGGTCCAGGGACAGGGGAAGTTCCTGAAGCTTTCTTT.